Sequencing of this T cell receptor beta chain was carried out in a study of blood T cell repertoires in COVID-19. Overall study context: PBMCs, B-cell-depleted T cells, or T cells provided the cDNA or gDNA that made up the material.

Using immunoSEQ multiplex PCR, the repertoire was profiled, and TCRdb retains in-frame clones only, with some absent. The data contain roughly 190,000 clones, roughly three quarters of them seen just once; the ten biggest clones take up around 16%. With 6 bases removed from V and 2 bases from J, the gap between germline ends came to 10 bases. The CDR3 totals 13 residues. Germline V gene sequence: CDR1 LNHDA, CDR2 SQIVND (reference sequence). Participants had their cohort set by participant-reported clinical history. What was sequenced was PBMCs or T cells enriched from blood (not recorded which). J is TRBJ1-1 and V is TRBV19; TRBD1 is a possible D gene (6 bases). The source is a woman between 45 and 60 years old with acute COVID-19. DNA for the CDR3: TGTGCCAGTAGAAACAGGGTCAACACTGAAGCTTTCTTT. Protein product: CASRNRVNTEAFF.